The clone carrying this TCR beta chain was seen a few times. Its cognate antigen is unknown. This entry belongs to a study of cytomegalovirus exposure and HLA in healthy donors. General observations from the study: A prior analysis recorded that most TCR beta V segments were productive about 90% or about 30% of the time. Later, an analysis showed that TCR beta chains associated with HLA were more clonally expanded than others that were equally common. With later analysis, a missense DCLRE1C variant became linked to TCR beta V- and J-gene trimming.

With 60 Vbeta and 13 Jbeta primers, the PCR was carried out. Profiling relied on immunoSEQ multiplex PCR, and the TCRdb table lists in-frame clones only, not all of them. The table includes about 160,000 clones, 80% detected once. Germline V lookup: CDR1 MNHEY, CDR2 SVGAGI. The J segment lost 5 bases and the V segment lost 6 bases, leaving 6 bases of the junction unmatched. This CDR3 is built from 13 residues. This chain connects TRBV6-5 to TRBJ1-1; 7 bases line up with TRBD1. The sequenced sample consisted of PBMCs. The clonotype originates from a man aged 25 to 45 in good health and CMV-seronegative. CDR3 protein: CASRTGYMTEAFF. DNA for the CDR3: TGTGCCAGCAGGACAGGGTATATGACTGAAGCTTTCTTT.